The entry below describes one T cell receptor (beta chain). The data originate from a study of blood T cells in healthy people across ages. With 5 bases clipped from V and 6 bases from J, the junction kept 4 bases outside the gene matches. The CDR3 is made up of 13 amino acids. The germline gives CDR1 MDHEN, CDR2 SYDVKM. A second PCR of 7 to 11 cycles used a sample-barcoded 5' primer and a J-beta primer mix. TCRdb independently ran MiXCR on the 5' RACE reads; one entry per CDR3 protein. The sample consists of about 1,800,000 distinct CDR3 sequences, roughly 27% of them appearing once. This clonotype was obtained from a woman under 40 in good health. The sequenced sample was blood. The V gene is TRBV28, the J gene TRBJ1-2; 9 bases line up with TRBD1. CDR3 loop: CASSVQGAHGYTF. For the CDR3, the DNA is TGTGCCAGCAGTGTACAGGGGGCTCATGGCTACACCTTC.